A selection of T cell receptor beta chains follows, all from one sample in a study of blood T cell repertoires in COVID-19. Method: immunoSEQ multiplex PCR; TCRdb's copy keeps in-frame clones and lacks some. The table lists around 86,000 clones, more than 70% of them singletons. The specimen sequenced was peripheral blood. These receptors were collected from a human donor with acute or convalescent COVID-19. The donor label of this sample is uncertain. Each CDR3 is given with its conserved first and last residue. A D gene is named only where the DNA matches it firmly. Expanded clones are given a class, and other clones once, few, many or no size at all.

D	J	V	length	size	CDR3	DNA
-	TRBJ2-7	TRBV3-1/TRBV3-2	14	-	CASSPPGETGEQYF	TGTGCCAGCAGCCCCCCGGGGGAAACGGGCGAGCAGTACTTC
-	TRBJ1-1	TRBV29-1	14	-	CSVIGGAANTEAFF	TGCAGCGTGATTGGGGGGGCCGCGAACACTGAAGCTTTCTTT
TRBD1	TRBJ1-1	TRBV29-1	14	-	CSVERQGMYTEAFF	TGCAGCGTTGAGCGACAGGGAATGTACACTGAAGCTTTCTTT
TRBD2	TRBJ2-3	TRBV19	13	-	CATAGGGADTQYF	TGTGCCACCGCGGGGGGTGGGGCAGATACGCAGTATTTT
TRBD1	TRBJ1-2	TRBV5-1	15	-	CASSVDRDRGLGYTF	TGCGCCAGCAGCGTGGATCGGGACAGGGGACTTGGCTACACCTTC
TRBD2	TRBJ2-5	TRBV6-1	14	-	CASREGTSKETQYF	TGTGCCAGCAGAGAAGGGACTAGCAAGGAGACCCAGTACTTC
TRBD2	TRBJ2-2	TRBV11-2	15	once	CASRERTSRKGELFF	TGTGCCAGCAGGGAGAGGACTAGCAGGAAGGGGGAGCTGTTTTTT
-	TRBJ1-1	TRBV7-8	15	-	CASSFNRDGNTEAFF	TGTGCCAGCAGCTTTAACAGGGACGGGAACACTGAAGCTTTCTTT
TRBD2	TRBJ2-5	TRBV2	15	-	CASSALAGGPETQYF	TGTGCCAGCAGCGCATTAGCGGGGGGGCCTGAGACCCAGTACTTC
-	TRBJ1-1	TRBV19	15	-	CASSIDPNRVTEAFF	TGTGCCAGTAGTATAGATCCAAACAGGGTCACTGAAGCTTTCTTT
-	TRBJ2-7	TRBV13	16	-	CASSTRGRTLLYEQYF	TGTGCCAGCAGCACCAGGGGACGGACCCTCTTGTACGAGCAGTACTTC
-	TRBJ1-4	TRBV6-1	15	-	CASSEWRVSGEKLFF	TGTGCCAGCAGTGAATGGAGGGTCTCTGGGGAAAAACTGTTTTTT
-	TRBJ1-5	TRBV30	14	once	CAWSVAGYNQPQHF	TGTGCCTGGAGTGTAGCAGGATACAATCAGCCCCAGCATTTT
-	TRBJ2-4	TRBV28	18	-	CASSLWAPQNAEANIQYF	TGTGCCAGCAGTTTATGGGCCCCCCAAAACGCGGAGGCGAACATTCAGTACTTC
TRBD1	TRBJ2-7	TRBV13	16	-	CASSLGRTGGPYEQYF	TGTGCCAGCAGCTTAGGCCGGACAGGGGGACCCTACGAGCAGTACTTC
TRBD1	TRBJ2-5	TRBV28	15	-	CASSFQQGARETQYF	TGTGCCAGCAGTTTTCAACAGGGGGCGCGAGAGACCCAGTACTTC
TRBD1	TRBJ1-1	TRBV19	15	-	CASSFGQGMNTEAFF	TGTGCCAGTAGTTTCGGACAGGGGATGAACACTGAAGCTTTCTTT
-	TRBJ2-7	TRBV10-3	15	-	CAISERGGDTYEQYF	TGTGCCATCAGTGAAAGGGGGGGGGACACCTACGAGCAGTACTTC
TRBD1	TRBJ1-5	TRBV18	16	-	CASSPSFGQGNQPQHF	TGTGCCAGCTCACCATCATTTGGACAGGGCAATCAGCCCCAGCATTTT
-	TRBJ2-5	TRBV3-1/TRBV3-2	16	-	CASSPDSGTFKETQYF	TGTGCCAGCAGTCCGGACTCGGGGACATTTAAAGAGACCCAGTACTTC
TRBD1	TRBJ2-6	TRBV25-1	18	-	CASSDDRGGSPGANVLTF	TGTGCCAGCAGTGATGACAGGGGTGGAAGTCCTGGGGCCAACGTCCTGACTTTC
-	TRBJ2-7	TRBV5-1	15	-	CASSYRTTQTYEQYF	TGCGCCAGCAGCTACCGGACAACACAGACCTACGAGCAGTACTTC
-	TRBJ1-1	TRBV9	13	few	CASSVGLRTEAFF	TGTGCCAGCAGCGTTGGACTTCGGACTGAAGCTTTCTTT
-	TRBJ1-3	TRBV10-3	14	-	CAISDRVFLNTIYF	TGTGCCATCAGTGACAGGGTCTTCTTGAACACCATATATTTT
-	TRBJ2-7	TRBV7-8	14	-	CASSPIGRAYEQYF	TGTGCCAGCAGCCCCATCGGCAGGGCCTACGAGCAGTACTTC
-	TRBJ1-5	TRBV7-9	14	few	CASSSDNSNQPQHF	TGTGCCAGCAGCTCCGACAATAGCAATCAGCCCCAGCATTTT
TRBD2	TRBJ2-5	TRBV3-1/TRBV3-2	13	-	CASSQVSGLAEYF	TGTGCCAGCAGCCAAGTATCCGGACTAGCGGAGTACTTC
-	TRBJ2-2	TRBV24-1	18	-	CATSDRGRGGMNTGELFF	TGTGCCACCAGTGATCGAGGCAGGGGAGGGATGAACACCGGGGAGCTGTTTTTT
TRBD1	TRBJ1-4	TRBV5-6	14	-	CASSSGQGNEKLFF	TGTGCCAGCAGCTCTGGACAGGGAAATGAAAAACTGTTTTTT
-	TRBJ1-1	TRBV30	15	-	CAWSVQGLGSTEAFF	TGTGCCTGGAGTGTACAGGGTTTAGGTAGTACTGAAGCTTTCTTT
-	TRBJ2-3	TRBV24-1	16	-	CATSDADRRGTDTQYF	TGTGCCACCAGTGATGCGGACAGGCGGGGAACAGATACGCAGTATTTT
-	TRBJ1-1	TRBV4-1	16	-	CASSQQELPLNTEAFF	TGCGCCAGCAGCCAACAGGAATTACCATTGAACACTGAAGCTTTCTTT
-	TRBJ1-3	TRBV3-1/TRBV3-2	15	-	CASSQVRGLGNTIYF	TGTGCCAGCAGCCAAGTCCGAGGACTTGGAAACACCATATATTTT
TRBD2	TRBJ2-7	TRBV4-3	17	-	CASSQDSGGTLSYEQYF	TGCGCCAGCAGCCAAGATTCGGGGGGGACACTATCCTACGAGCAGTACTTC
-	TRBJ1-2	TRBV30	13	-	CAASVRGNYGYTF	TGTGCCGCCTCGGTCCGGGGGAACTATGGCTACACCTTC
-	TRBJ1-2	TRBV28	13	-	CASRSDRPYGYTF	TGTGCCAGCAGGTCCGACAGGCCTTATGGCTACACCTTC
-	TRBJ1-2	TRBV19	13	once	CASSPQTNYGYTF	TGTGCCAGTAGTCCACAGACTAACTATGGCTACACCTTC
-	TRBJ2-5	TRBV30	14	-	CAWSLTTPTETQYF	TGTGCCTGGAGTCTAACCACTCCGACTGAGACCCAGTACTTC
TRBD1	TRBJ2-7	TRBV9	14	-	CASAGSTGGNEQYF	TGTGCCAGCGCGGGGTCGACAGGGGGGAACGAGCAGTACTTC
TRBD1	TRBJ1-3	TRBV28	14	-	CATRLGQGGNTIYF	TGTGCCACCAGGTTGGGACAGGGTGGAAACACCATATATTTT
TRBD2	TRBJ2-7	TRBV3-1/TRBV3-2	17	-	CASSQEGTSGGLYEQYF	TGTGCCAGCAGCCAAGAAGGGACTAGCGGGGGGTTATACGAGCAGTACTTC
-	TRBJ1-1	TRBV10-1	15	-	CASSEPGSAGPEAFF	TGCGCCAGCAGTGAGCCCGGCTCCGCGGGACCTGAAGCTTTCTTT
TRBD1	TRBJ1-2	TRBV5-8	12	-	CASNDRGYGYTF	TGTGCCAGCAATGACAGGGGTTACGGCTACACCTTC
TRBD1	TRBJ2-3	TRBV10-2	16	-	CASSESRTGRPDTQYF	TGCGCCAGCAGTGAGTCTAGGACAGGGAGGCCAGATACGCAGTATTTT
TRBD1	TRBJ2-5	TRBV7-9	16	few	CASSSSDRGFYMTQYF	TGTGCCAGCAGTTCCTCCGACAGGGGCTTTTATATGACCCAGTACTTC
TRBD2	TRBJ2-7	TRBV19	17	once	CASSIYLAGAGSYEQYF	TGTGCCAGTAGTATTTATCTAGCGGGGGCCGGCTCCTACGAGCAGTACTTC
-	TRBJ1-6	TRBV19	17	-	CASSIDSVAGDNSPLHF	TGTGCCAGTAGTATAGATTCAGTAGCGGGGGATAATTCACCCCTCCACTTT
-	TRBJ1-3	TRBV19	15	-	CASSTDSYSGNTIYF	TGTGCCAGTAGCACTGACAGCTACTCTGGAAACACCATATATTTT
-	TRBJ1-3	TRBV4-2	17	-	CASSQVSQGHSGNTIYF	TGTGCCAGCAGCCAAGTTTCTCAGGGGCACTCTGGAAACACCATATATTTT